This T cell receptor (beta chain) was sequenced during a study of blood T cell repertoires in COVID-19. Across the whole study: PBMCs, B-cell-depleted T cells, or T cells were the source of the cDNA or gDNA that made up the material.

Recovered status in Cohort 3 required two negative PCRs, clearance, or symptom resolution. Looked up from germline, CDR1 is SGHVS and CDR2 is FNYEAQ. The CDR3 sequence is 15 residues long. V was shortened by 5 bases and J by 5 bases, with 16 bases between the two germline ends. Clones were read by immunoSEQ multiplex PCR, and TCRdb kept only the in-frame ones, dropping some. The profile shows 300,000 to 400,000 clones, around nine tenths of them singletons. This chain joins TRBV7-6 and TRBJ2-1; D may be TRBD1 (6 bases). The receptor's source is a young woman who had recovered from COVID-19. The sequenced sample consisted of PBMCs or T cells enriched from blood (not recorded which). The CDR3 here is CASSGATGPDNEQFF. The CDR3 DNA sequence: TGTGCCAGCAGCGGAGCAACAGGGCCAGACAATGAGCAGTTCTTC.